Below are 12 T cell receptor beta chains sequenced from a single sample in a study of cytomegalovirus exposure and HLA in healthy donors listed by TCRdb under 2017. Preparation of the library involved the immunoSEQ multiplex PCR assay. This is the immuneACCESS table as TCRdb keeps it, with only in-frame sequences that have V and J called. A part of the clones is gone; compared with another copy, unresolved V genes explain less than half, and the rest is unexplained. The sample records around 250,000 clones, 90% of which are singletons. 0.37% of the sample is taken by the ten largest. Specimen: PBMCs. The receptors here all came from a woman between 18 and 29 years old in good health and CMV-seronegative.

V and J are TRBV5-1 and TRBJ2-7, with 10 nucleotides matching TRBD2. This CDR3 contains 16 residues. Germline V gene lookup returns CDR1 SGHRS and CDR2 YFSETQ. V gave up 4 bases and J gave up 3 bases; unmatched junction bases: 10. Here the CDR3 DNA reads TGCGCCAGCAGCCCAACCCTAGCGGGGGAGCGCTACGAGCAGTACTTC. This encodes CASSPTLAGERYEQYF.

This chain's CDR3 is CASSGPGGLGTEAFF. For the CDR3, the DNA is TGTGCCAGCAGCGGACCAGGGGGGTTGGGCACTGAAGCTTTCTTT. The genes are TRBV9 and TRBJ1-1, with 7 bases fitting TRBD1. Germline CDR1 reads SGDLS; CDR2 reads YYNGEE. This CDR3 is built from 15 residues. V trimming: 3 bases; J trimming: 4 bases; junction bases outside the gene matches: 9. Combining the CDR3 with reference TRBV9 and TRBJ1-1 gives the whole variable domain DSGVTQTPKHLITATGQRVTLRCSPRSGDLSVYWYQQSLDQGLQFLIQYYNGEERAKGNILERFSAQQFPDLHSELNLSSLELGDSALYFCASSGPGGLGTEAFFGQGTRLTVV.

This chain joins TRBV5-4 and TRBJ2-1, with a weak D call TRBD2 (5 bases). The germline gives CDR1 SGHNT, CDR2 YYREEE (reference sequence). This CDR3 comprises 13 residues. V was shortened by 0 bases and J by 7 bases, with 8 bases between the two germline ends. As DNA, the CDR3 is TGTGCCAGCAGCTTGGCGGAGGAGAATGAGCAGTTCTTC. The encoded protein is CASSLAEENEQFF.

This clone has just one count. The germline gene is not matched at one end of the junction; a read error may be the cause. The CDR3 spells CASSIELLTGELFF. The CDR3 DNA is TGTGCTAGCAGCATAGAGCTACTGACCGGGGAGCTGTTTTTT. This rearrangement joins TRBV7-7 to TRBJ2-2; D unresolved. Germline assignment: CDR1 SSHAT and CDR2 FNYEAQ (reference sequence). This CDR3 spans 14 amino acids.

This chain links TRBV2 with TRBJ2-4, with D possibly matching TRBD2 (6 bases). Between the trimmed V and J ends, which lost 6 bases and 9 bases, there was a span of 15 bases. Germline CDR1 SNHLY, CDR2 FYNNEI. The CDR3 runs to 13 residues. The CDR3 region has the DNA TGTGCCAGCAGAGGACGCCTCGGGAGCATTCAGTACTTC. Translating gives CASRGRLGSIQYF.

Worth noting for this clone: This specimen includes other DNA sequences encoding the same CDR3. The chain is built from TRBV28 and TRBJ2-7; TRBD1 matches at 10 bases. The CDR3 runs 14 residues. V lost 6 bases to trimming and J lost 2 bases; unmatched junction nucleotides: 4. Germline V lookup: CDR1 MDHEN, CDR2 SYDVKM. The CDR3 DNA reads TGTGCCAGCAGCTTAGGACAGGGGGCCTACGAGCAGTACTTC. As protein: CASSLGQGAYEQYF.

The chain uses TRBV2 and TRBJ1-5, with TRBD1 matching 9 bases. After removal of 8 bases from V and 7 bases from J, the junction contained 12 bases not matched to a gene. From germline, CDR1 is SNHLY and CDR2 FYNNEI. The CDR3 runs 15 residues. The CDR3: CASGTGTGLSQPQHF. The DNA of the CDR3 is TGTGCCAGCGGCACCGGGACAGGGTTGAGCCAGCCCCAGCATTTT.

This chain joins TRBV5-1 and TRBJ2-1, with a possible D match to TRBD1 (5 bases). The CDR3 is made up of 15 amino acids. Trimming shortened V by 1 base and J by 2 bases, and 10 bases separated the two germline ends. CDR1 is SGHRS and CDR2 is YFSETQ in the germline V gene. CDR3 nucleotides: TGCGCCAGCAGCTTGTGGGGCGGAACCTACAATGAGCAGTTCTTC. Its protein is CASSLWGGTYNEQFF.

The rearrangement links TRBV7-9 to TRBJ2-3, with D maybe TRBD2 (5 bases). Germline V lookup: CDR1 SEHNR, CDR2 FQNEAQ (reference sequence). Trimming removed 4 bases from V and 6 bases from J, with 11 bases in between. The CDR3 contains 13 residues. The chain's CDR3 is CASSSDSADTQYF. The CDR3 bases are TGTGCCAGCAGCTCGGACTCTGCGGATACGCAGTATTTT.

The V call is TRBV5-4, the J call TRBJ2-7, with 9 bases matching TRBD1. The CDR3 consists of 15 residues. The ends lost 0 bases at V and 4 bases at J; junction bases unmatched: 5. Germline V gene data show CDR1 as SGHNT and CDR2 as YYREEE (reference sequence). This CDR3 is CASSLAGTGIYEQYF. CDR3 DNA: TGTGCCAGCAGCTTGGCCGGGACAGGGATTTACGAGCAGTACTTC.

The table lists this clone with a few counts. The rearrangement links TRBV6-4 to TRBJ2-1; TRBD2 matches at 12 bases. Germline lookup yields CDR1 MRHNA and CDR2 SNTAGT. This CDR3 comprises 17 residues. V dropped 0 bases and J dropped 5; count of bases not matched to a gene: 5. The CDR3 region has the DNA TGTGCCAGCAGTGACTCAACTAGCGGGGGGTTTAACAATGAGCAGTTCTTC. Translating it yields CASSDSTSGGFNNEQFF.

The V call is TRBV29-1, the J call TRBJ2-1; TRBD2 is a possible D gene (5 bases). The V gene lost 4 bases and the J gene lost 1 base, with 14 bases spanning the gap. From germline, CDR1 is SQVTM and CDR2 ANQGSEA. This CDR3 region has 15 residues. CDR3 coding DNA: TGCAGCGTTGCCCTCAGGCTAGCATCCTACAATGAGCAGTTCTTC. Residues: CSVALRLASYNEQFF.